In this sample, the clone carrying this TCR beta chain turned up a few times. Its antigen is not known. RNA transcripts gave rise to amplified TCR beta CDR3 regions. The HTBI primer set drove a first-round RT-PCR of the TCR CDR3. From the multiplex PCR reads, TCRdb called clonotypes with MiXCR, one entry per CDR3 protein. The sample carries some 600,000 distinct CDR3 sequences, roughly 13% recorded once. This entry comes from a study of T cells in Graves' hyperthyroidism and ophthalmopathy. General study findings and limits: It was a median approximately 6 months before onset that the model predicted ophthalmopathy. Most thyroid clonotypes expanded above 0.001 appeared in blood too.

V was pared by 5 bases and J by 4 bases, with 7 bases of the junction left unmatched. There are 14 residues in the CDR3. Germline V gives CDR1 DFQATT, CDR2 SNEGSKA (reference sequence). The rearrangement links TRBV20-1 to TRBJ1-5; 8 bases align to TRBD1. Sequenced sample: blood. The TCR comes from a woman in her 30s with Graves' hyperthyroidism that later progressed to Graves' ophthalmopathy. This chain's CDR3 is CSAYTGQANQPQHF. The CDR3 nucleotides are TGCAGTGCTTACACGGGACAGGCAAATCAGCCCCAGCATTTT.